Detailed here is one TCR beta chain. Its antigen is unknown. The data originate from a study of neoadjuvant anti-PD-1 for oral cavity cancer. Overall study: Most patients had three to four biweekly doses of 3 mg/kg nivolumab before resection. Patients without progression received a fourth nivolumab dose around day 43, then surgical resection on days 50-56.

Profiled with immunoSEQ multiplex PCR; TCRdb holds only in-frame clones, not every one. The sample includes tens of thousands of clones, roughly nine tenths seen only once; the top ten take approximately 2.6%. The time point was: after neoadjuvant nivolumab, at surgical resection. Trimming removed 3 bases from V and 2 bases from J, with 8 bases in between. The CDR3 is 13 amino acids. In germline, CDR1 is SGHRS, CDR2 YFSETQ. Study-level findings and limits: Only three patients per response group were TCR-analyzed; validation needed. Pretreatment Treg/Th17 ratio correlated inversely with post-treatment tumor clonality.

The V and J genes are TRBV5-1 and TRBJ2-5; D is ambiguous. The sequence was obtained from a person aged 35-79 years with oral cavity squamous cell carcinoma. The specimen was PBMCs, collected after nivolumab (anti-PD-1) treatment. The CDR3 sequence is CASSSLRQETQYF. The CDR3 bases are TGCGCCAGCAGCTCCCTGAGGCAAGAGACCCAGTACTTC.